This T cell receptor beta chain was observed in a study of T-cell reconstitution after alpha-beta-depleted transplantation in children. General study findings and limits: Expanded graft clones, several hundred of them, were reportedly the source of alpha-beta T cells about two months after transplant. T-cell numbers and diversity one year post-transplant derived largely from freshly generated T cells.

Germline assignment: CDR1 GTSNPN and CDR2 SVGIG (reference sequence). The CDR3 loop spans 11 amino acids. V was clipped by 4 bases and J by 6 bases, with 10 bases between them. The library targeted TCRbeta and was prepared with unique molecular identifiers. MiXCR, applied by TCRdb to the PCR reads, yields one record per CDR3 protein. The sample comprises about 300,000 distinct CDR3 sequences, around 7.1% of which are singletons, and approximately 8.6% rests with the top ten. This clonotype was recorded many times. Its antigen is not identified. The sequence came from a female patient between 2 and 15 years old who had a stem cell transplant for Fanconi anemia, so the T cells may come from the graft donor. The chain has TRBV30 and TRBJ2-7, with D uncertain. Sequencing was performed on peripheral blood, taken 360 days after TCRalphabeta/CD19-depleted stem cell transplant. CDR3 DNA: TGTGCCTGGAATCTCGGTGGCGAGCAGTACTTC. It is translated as CAWNLGGEQYF.